These 9 T cell receptor beta chains were all obtained from the same sample, sequenced in a study of OX40 agonist ivuxolimab in advanced cancers. The data were produced by immunoSEQ multiplex PCR, yet TCRdb's version contains in-frame clones alone and is incomplete. The sample has around 49,000 clones; 85% to 90% are singletons. The specimen was CD4+ or CD8+ T cells sorted from blood, collected in a trial of the OX40 agonist ivuxolimab. These receptors originate from an adult with an advanced solid tumor such as melanoma, head and neck, liver or kidney cancer.

This rearrangement joins TRBV2 to TRBJ2-3; 9 nucleotides match TRBD2. Trimming removed 8 bases from V and 2 bases from J; junction bases left unmatched: 8. CDR1 and CDR2 (germline): SNHLY, FYNNEI. CDR3 length: 15 residues. CDR3 in DNA: TGTGCCAGCGGGCAGCGGGGGGCCTTCACAGATACGCAGTATTTT. Translation gives CASGQRGAFTDTQYF.

The J gene is TRBJ2-1, the V gene TRBV27; 10 bases fit TRBD2. Germline assignment: CDR1 MNHEY and CDR2 SMNVEV (reference sequence). After removal of 5 bases from V and 9 bases from J, the junction contained 4 bases not matched to a gene. The CDR3 extends over 13 amino acids. CDR3: CASSLQREGEQFF. Written as DNA, the CDR3 is TGTGCCAGCAGTCTCCAGCGGGAGGGTGAGCAGTTCTTC.

This chain uses TRBV5-4 with TRBJ2-7; perhaps TRBD2 as D (5 bases). V was clipped by 4 bases and J by 6 bases, with 20 bases between them. CDR1 and CDR2 (germline): SGHNT, YYREEE (reference sequence). The CDR3 extends over 15 amino acids. The CDR3 region is CASSLGLGCPCEQYF. The CDR3 DNA is TGTGCCAGCAGCCTCGGACTGGGATGTCCTTGCGAGCAGTACTTC.

In its sample, this clone was seen once. The rearrangement links TRBV7-6 to TRBJ2-1; D uncertain. This CDR3 is 16 amino acids long. Germline V gene data show CDR1 as SGHVS and CDR2 as FNYEAQ. Trimming left V 1 base short and J 0 bases short, with 10 bases between. CDR3 bases: TGTGCCAGCAGCTTAGAAAGGCTAAGCTCCTACAATGAGCAGTTCTTC. Protein sequence: CASSLERLSSYNEQFF.

This chain uses TRBV5-4 with TRBJ1-2; possibly TRBD1 for D (5 bases). V lost 2 bases, J lost 4 bases, and 15 bases lay in between. The CDR3 contains 15 residues. Germline values: CDR1 SGHNT, CDR2 YYREEE (reference sequence). For the CDR3, the DNA is TGTGCCAGCAGCTTATGGGGGAGGGCTATCTATGGCTACACCTTC. Its translation: CASSLWGRAIYGYTF.

The gene calls are TRBV7-2 and TRBJ1-3, with unresolved D. Germline-derived CDR1 and CDR2 are SGHTA and FQGNSA. V lost 4 bases and J 7 bases, leaving 14 bases between the germline ends. This CDR3 comprises 14 residues. The CDR3 DNA sequence: TGTGCCAGCAGCTCCCTTACGGTGGCGAACACCATATATTTT. This encodes CASSSLTVANTIYF.

The V and J genes are TRBV5-1 and TRBJ2-1; 10 bases agree with TRBD2. The J segment lost 5 bases and the V segment lost 1 base, leaving 9 bases of the junction unmatched. The CDR3 has 17 amino acids. Germline V gene data show CDR1 as SGHRS and CDR2 as YFSETQ. CDR3 sequence reads: CASSLFFRTSGNNEQFF. The CDR3 DNA reads as TGCGCCAGCAGCTTGTTTTTTAGGACTAGCGGCAACAATGAGCAGTTCTTC.

CDR3: CASSLEVALTYEQYF. As DNA, the CDR3 is TGTGCCAGCAGCTTAGAGGTAGCCTTAACCTACGAGCAGTACTTC. The J gene is TRBJ2-7, the V gene TRBV11-2; D call uncertain. V was cut by 0 bases and J by 2 bases, with 11 bases left in between. CDR1 is SGHAT and CDR2 is FQNNGV in the germline V gene. The CDR3 totals 15 residues.

The chain carries TRBV10-3 and TRBJ1-1; TRBD1 aligns across 8 bases. Trimming removed 6 bases from V and 4 bases from J; junction bases left unmatched: 7. The CDR3 loop spans 14 amino acids. The germline CDR1 and CDR2 sequences are ENHRY and SYGVKD. The CDR3 protein is CAISWTGMGTEAFF. CDR3 coding DNA: TGTGCCATCAGCTGGACAGGGATGGGCACTGAAGCTTTCTTT.